Sequencing of this TCR beta chain was carried out in a study of blood T cell repertoires in COVID-19. Trimming removed 2 bases from V and 5 bases from J; junction bases left unmatched: 12. The CDR3 contains 18 residues. Germline V lookup: CDR1 KGHSH, CDR2 LQKENI. Only in-frame clones appear in the TCRdb table, and some are missing; sequencing was by immunoSEQ multiplex PCR. Among about 150,000 clones listed, 84% were seen once. This clonotype originated in a man aged 70-80 years with acute or convalescent COVID-19. Material: peripheral blood. The chain employs TRBV18 and TRBJ2-3, with 11 bases identical to TRBD2. This CDR3 reads CASSPRGPSGGKGDTQYF. Written as DNA, the CDR3 is TGTGCCAGCTCACCAAGGGGACCTAGCGGGGGGAAAGGAGATACGCAGTATTTT. The entire variable domain, with the rest obtained from reference TRBV18 and TRBJ2-3, is as follows: NAGVMQNPRHLVRRRGQEARLRCSPMKGHSHVYWYRQLPEEGLKFMVYLQKENIIDESGMPKERFSAEFPKEGPSILRIQQVVRGDSAAYFCASSPRGPSGGKGDTQYFGPGTRLTVL.